The 18 T cell receptor beta chains below all came from one sample that was sequenced in a study of shared clonotypes between healthy human individuals. Some clones are missing from TCRdb's copy, which holds only in-frame ones; the method was immunoSEQ multiplex PCR. Here the sample spans 950,000 to 1,100,000 clones, around four fifths being singletons. Material for sequencing was memory CD4+ T cells sorted from blood. The subset denotes: CD45RA-negative fraction. All receptors derive from a man aged 18 to 29 in good health.

This chain uses TRBV7-2 with TRBJ1-5; no clear D. The CDR3 runs 16 residues. Germline loops: CDR1 SGHTA, CDR2 FQGNSA. With 1 base removed from V and 0 bases from J, the gap between germline ends came to 10 bases. Written as DNA, the CDR3 is TGTGCCAGCAGCTTAGTGGTGACGGATAGCAATCAGCCCCAGCATTTT. Translating it yields CASSLVVTDSNQPQHF.

The J gene is TRBJ2-7, the V gene TRBV9; 9 nucleotides agree with TRBD1. From germline, CDR1 is SGDLS and CDR2 YYNGEE. V dropped 4 bases and J dropped 1; count of bases not matched to a gene: 3. The CDR3 extends over 14 amino acids. The CDR3 loop is CASSPTGGSYEQYF. Here the CDR3 DNA reads TGTGCCAGCAGCCCGACAGGGGGGTCCTACGAGCAGTACTTC.

This chain uses TRBV7-9 with TRBJ1-6; 9 bases fit TRBD1. Trimming took 5 bases from V and 8 from J; bases not matched to a gene: 10. Germline values: CDR1 SEHNR, CDR2 FQNEAQ (reference sequence). There are 16 residues in the CDR3. CDR3 amino acids: CASSPTGTGNYSPLHF. In DNA form, the CDR3 reads TGTGCCAGCAGCCCGACCGGGACAGGGAATTATTCACCCCTCCACTTT. Full variable domain (remainder filled in from reference TRBV7-9 and TRBJ1-6): DTGVSQNPRHKITKRGQNVTFRCDPISEHNRLYWYRQTLGQGPEFLTYFQNEAQLEKSRLLSDRFSAERPKGSFSTLEIQRTEQGDSAMYLCASSPTGTGNYSPLHFGNGTRLTVT.

The J gene is TRBJ1-1, the V gene TRBV2; D gene unclear. V lost 6 bases and J 4 bases, leaving 12 bases between the germline ends. Looked up from germline, CDR1 is SNHLY and CDR2 is FYNNEI. This CDR3 contains 13 residues. The CDR3 nucleotides are TGTGCCAGCAGGGACCGTACGCTCACTGAAGCTTTCTTT. It is translated as CASRDRTLTEAFF.

In this sample, this clone turned up a few times. The J gene is TRBJ2-7, the V gene TRBV5-1; 7 positions match TRBD2. Losses at the gene ends were 0 bases for V and 0 bases for J; bases not matched to a gene: 9. CDR1 is SGHRS and CDR2 is YFSETQ in the germline V gene. The CDR3 is 17 amino acids. CDR3 protein: CASSLGWGRESSYEQYF. As DNA, the CDR3 is TGCGCCAGCAGCTTGGGCTGGGGGAGGGAGAGCTCCTACGAGCAGTACTTC. Full variable domain (remainder filled in from reference TRBV5-1 and TRBJ2-7): KAGVTQTPRYLIKTRGQQVTLSCSPISGHRSVSWYQQTPGQGLQFLFEYFSETQRNKGNFPGRFSGRQFSNSRSEMNVSTLELGDSALYLCASSLGWGRESSYEQYFGPGTRLTVT.

In its sample, this clone was seen a few times. The genes are TRBV5-6 and TRBJ1-2; D unresolved. Trimming pared 0 bases from V and 2 bases from J, leaving 11 bases between. Germline CDR1 and CDR2: SGHDT and YYEEEE. The CDR3 consists of 15 residues. The CDR3 loop is CASSLGPDRNYGYTF. The DNA of the CDR3 is TGTGCCAGCAGCTTGGGACCAGATCGCAACTATGGCTACACCTTC.

As DNA, the CDR3 is TGTGCCAGCAGCTTGGCGCTAGCCGATGAGCAGTTCTTC. Its translation: CASSLALADEQFF. V and J are TRBV5-4 and TRBJ2-1, with a weak D call TRBD2 (5 bases). V lost 0 bases to trimming and J lost 8 bases, with 9 bases between them. CDR1 is SGHNT and CDR2 is YYREEE in the germline V gene (reference sequence). The CDR3 spans 13 residues.

The rearrangement joins TRBV5-1 to TRBJ1-6, with D possibly being TRBD1 (5 bases). The CDR3 covers 14 residues. The germline CDR1 and CDR2 sequences are SGHRS and YFSETQ. Trimming pared 3 bases from V and 11 bases from J, leaving 15 bases between. The CDR3 DNA is TGCGCCAGCAGCTCCGAGGGGTCTATAACACCCCTCCACTTT. As protein: CASSSEGSITPLHF.

The rearrangement uses TRBV7-2 and TRBJ2-1; 10 nucleotides agree with TRBD1. V gave up 5 bases and J gave up 7 bases; unmatched junction bases: 5. The V gene's germline CDR1 is SGHTA and CDR2 FQGNSA. This CDR3 has 14 amino acids. Written as DNA, the CDR3 is TGTGCCAGCAGCCCCGACAGGGGGCGGAATGAGCAGTTCTTC. It codes for CASSPDRGRNEQFF.

J is TRBJ1-1 and V is TRBV7-2; D is uncertain. Deletions cut 3 bases from V and 1 base from J, with 9 bases between. This CDR3 is built from 14 residues. CDR1 and CDR2 from the germline V gene are SGHTA and FQGNSA. The CDR3 protein is CASSFSTSNTEAFF. Here the CDR3 DNA reads TGTGCCAGCAGCTTTTCGACCTCGAACACTGAAGCTTTCTTT.

The chain recombines TRBV7-8 with TRBJ1-3; D remains ambiguous. This CDR3 contains 15 residues. CDR1 SGHVS and CDR2 FQNEAQ come from the germline V gene. V lost 1 base, J lost 4 bases, and 11 bases lay in between. CDR3 sequence (DNA): TGTGCCAGCAGCTTAGACTCGGGGTACGGAAACACCATATATTTT. This translates into CASSLDSGYGNTIYF.

The rearrangement joins TRBV6-1 to TRBJ2-1; tentative D call: TRBD2 (6 bases). CDR3 length equals 16 residues. Germline V lookup: CDR1 MNHNS, CDR2 SASEGT. The germline V and J ends were trimmed by 4 bases and 7 bases, with 20 bases remaining between them. CDR3 sequence (DNA): TGTGCCAGCAGTGCCCCGACGGGAGAGATACCTAATGAGCAGTTCTTC. Its protein product is CASSAPTGEIPNEQFF.

This chain uses TRBV11-2 with TRBJ1-2; D is unresolved. Germline V gene sequence: CDR1 SGHAT, CDR2 FQNNGV. Trimming took off 1 base at V and 14 bases at J, with 14 bases between the two ends. The CDR3 loop spans 12 amino acids. The CDR3 region has the DNA TGTGCCAGCAGCTTAGGTGTGGGGTTAGAAACCTTC. Translated: CASSLGVGLETF.

The genes are TRBV2 and TRBJ2-3, with 10 positions matching TRBD2. V gave up 4 bases and J gave up 1 base; unmatched junction bases: 2. CDR3 length: 15 residues. Germline V lookup: CDR1 SNHLY, CDR2 FYNNEI. The CDR3 loop reads CASSVTSGGTDTQYF. The DNA of the CDR3 is TGTGCCAGCAGTGTTACTAGCGGGGGCACAGATACGCAGTATTTT.

This rearrangement joins TRBV7-8 to TRBJ1-4; D unclear. From germline, CDR1 is SGHVS and CDR2 FQNEAQ. The CDR3 runs to 13 residues. Trimming stripped 3 bases from V and 7 bases from J, with 9 bases between. CDR3 amino acids: CASSLAVAEKLFF. The CDR3 DNA is TGTGCCAGCAGCTTGGCAGTCGCTGAAAAACTGTTTTTT.

The chain has TRBV25-1 and TRBJ2-3; maybe TRBD2 (5 bases). From germline, CDR1 is MGHDK and CDR2 SYGVNS. V was pared by 6 bases and J by 2 bases, with 12 bases between. The length of the CDR3 is 14 residues. The CDR3 loop is CASRGRTTTDTQYF. As DNA, the CDR3 is TGTGCCAGCAGGGGGAGAACAACCACAGATACGCAGTATTTT.

This clone is a singleton in its sample. The rearrangement joins TRBV5-1 to TRBJ2-7; possible D gene TRBD1, 7 bases. Germline loops: CDR1 SGHRS, CDR2 YFSETQ. The CDR3 totals 14 residues. Trimming cost V 2 bases and J 3 bases, with 12 bases left between them. The CDR3 coding sequence is TGCGCCAGCAGCTTTGGGACAGCGGGCTACGAGCAGTACTTC. Translation: CASSFGTAGYEQYF.

The CDR3 here is CASRTGTDGGYTF. The CDR3 bases are TGTGCCAGCAGGACCGGGACAGATGGTGGCTACACCTTC. The chain couples TRBV2 to TRBJ1-2; 7 bases are shared with TRBD1. CDR1 is SNHLY and CDR2 is FYNNEI in the germline V gene. Trimming at V came to 6 bases and at J to 7 bases, leaving 8 bases not matched to a gene. CDR3 length equals 13 residues.